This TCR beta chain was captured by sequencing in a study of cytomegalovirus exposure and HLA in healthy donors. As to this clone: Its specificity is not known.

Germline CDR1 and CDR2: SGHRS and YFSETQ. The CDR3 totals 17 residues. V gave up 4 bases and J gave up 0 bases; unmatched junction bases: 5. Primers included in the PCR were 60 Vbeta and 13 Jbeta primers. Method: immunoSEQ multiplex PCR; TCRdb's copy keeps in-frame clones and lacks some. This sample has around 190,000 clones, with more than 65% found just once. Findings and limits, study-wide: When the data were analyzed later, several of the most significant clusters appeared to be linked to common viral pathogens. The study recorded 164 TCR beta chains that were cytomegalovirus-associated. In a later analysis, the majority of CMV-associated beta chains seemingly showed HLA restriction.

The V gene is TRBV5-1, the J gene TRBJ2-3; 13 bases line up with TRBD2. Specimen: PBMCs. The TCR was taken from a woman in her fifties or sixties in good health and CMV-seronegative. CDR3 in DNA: TGCGCCAGCAGCAGAGGACTAGCGGGGGCTAGCACAGATACGCAGTATTTT. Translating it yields CASSRGLAGASTDTQYF.